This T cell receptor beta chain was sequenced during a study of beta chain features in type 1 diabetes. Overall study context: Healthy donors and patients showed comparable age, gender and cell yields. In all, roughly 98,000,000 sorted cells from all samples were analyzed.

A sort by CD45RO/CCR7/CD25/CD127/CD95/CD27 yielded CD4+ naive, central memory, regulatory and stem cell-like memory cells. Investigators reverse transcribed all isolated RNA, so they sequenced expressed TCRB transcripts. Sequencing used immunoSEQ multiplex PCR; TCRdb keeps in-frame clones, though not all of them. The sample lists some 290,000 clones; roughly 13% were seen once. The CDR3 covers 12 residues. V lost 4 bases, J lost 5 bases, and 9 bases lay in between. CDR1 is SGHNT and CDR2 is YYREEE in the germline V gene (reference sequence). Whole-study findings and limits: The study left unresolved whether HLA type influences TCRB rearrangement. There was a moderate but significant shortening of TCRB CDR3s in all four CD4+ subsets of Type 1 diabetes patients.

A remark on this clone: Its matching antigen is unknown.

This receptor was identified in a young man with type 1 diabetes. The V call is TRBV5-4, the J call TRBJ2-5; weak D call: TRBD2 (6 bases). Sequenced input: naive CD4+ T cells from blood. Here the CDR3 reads CASSPEGETQYF. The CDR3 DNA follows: TGTGCCAGCAGCCCGGAGGGGGAGACCCAGTACTTC.